This record concerns one T cell receptor beta chain sequence. This clonotype was counted many times. Which antigen it targets is not known. The input lacks base qualities; no much larger clone sits a single base away. The germline V gene gives CDR1 as SGHVS and CDR2 as FNYEAQ. Including cysteine and phenylalanine, the CDR3 has 15 amino acids. Of all the DNA, just the CDR3 is kept, 45 bases in frame from base 1. A distance of 18 bases separates the germline ends of V and J, which lose 5 bases and 7 bases respectively. These data originate in a study of neurological immune-mediated disorders (dated by TCRdb to the late 2010s). Regarding the study in general: Peripheral blood TCR-beta repertoires from HTLV-I-associated myelopathy (HAM/TSP) patients, multiple sclerosis patients and healthy controls were compared by UMI-based sequencing. Alongside PBMC samples, the set of fewer than 110 TCR-beta libraries contained longitudinal samples, technical triplicates, and paired CD4+ and CD8+ T-cell subsets that had been sorted. The cohort comprised 65 to 75 subjects: some 14 HAM/TSP patients, 35 or so multiple sclerosis patients and 20 or so healthy controls.

Healthy controls were blood bank volunteers in Maryland, USA. Sorted-subset TCR libraries were prepared from some 940,000 sorted CD4+ or CD8+ T cells. Peripheral blood was subjected to Ficoll-Hypaque density gradient centrifugation to isolate PBMCs, which were then cryopreserved in liquid nitrogen. The study also sequenced paired sorted CD4+ and CD8+ subsets from healthy controls, HAM/TSP patients and MS patients. cDNA was synthesized by template-switch 5'RACE using a primer with a 10-nucleotide random unique molecular identifier that tagged each TCR transcript. Over 190 million TCR-beta sequences, covering 15-18 subjects, were produced in each sequencing run. Total RNA was extracted with the RNeasy kit. Using the KAPA Real-time Library Amplification kit, TCR-beta VDJ regions were amplified with primers for the TCR constant region and the 5'RACE anchor. A first PCR added sample indexes and Illumina adaptors, after which a second PCR increased the library yield. After Ampure bead purification, the roughly 650 bp TCR product was size-selected on a 2% E-gel SizeSelection system. Before pooling, libraries had their quality checked on a Bioanalyzer, their concentration measured with Qubit, and their quantity determined with the Kapa Library Quantification kit. Paired-end 2 x 150 bp sequencing of the libraries was performed on an Illumina HiSeq 2500. To increase sequence diversity, about 24-32% phiX was spiked into each library pool. The published analysis was carried out like this. The quality-filtered reads were processed with the UMI-based MiGEC pipeline, whose error correction step removed more than 75% of the raw TCR sequences. VDJ genes were aligned to IMGT germline references, and each clonotype was defined by a unique CDR3 amino acid sequence together with V-J genes. Clonal expansion, Shannon diversity, and CDR3 relatedness (CalcPairwiseDistances, ClusterSamples) were evaluated with VDJtools, and phylogenetic trees were built with CLCbio workbench. Using coefficient-of-variation modelling across technical triplicates, the study counted a clone as expanded if it had at least 8 unique UMIs. TCRdb applied fastp at Q25 and MiXCR to the public reads, then kept only in-frame beta chains. Each record represents a unique CDR3 protein, reported with the most common genes and DNA among its rows. TCRdb's processing, not the study's, gives the V and J calls here. Recorded for this sample are about 14,000 distinct CDR3 sequences; approximately 7.7% of them occurred a single time. Of the sample, roughly 25% falls within the top ten clones.

What the work shows at the level of the full study, not this receptor alone: TCR clonal expansion was highest in HAM/TSP patients and lowest in MS patients, with MS patients falling below even healthy controls. No identical CDR3 amino acid sequences were shared among expanded clones across subjects, suggesting private TCR-beta repertoires in all groups.

This receptor was obtained from a woman in her thirties or forties in good health. Source material: CD8+ T cells from blood. The receptor chain draws on TRBV7-6 and TRBJ1-5; TRBD1 could be the D gene, as 6 bases match. The CDR3 protein sequence reads: CASSPAGVGGQPQHF. The sequence in DNA is TGTGCCAGCAGCCCCGCCGGTGTAGGGGGACAGCCCCAGCATTTT.